This TCR beta chain was found in a study of T cells in tuberculosis. Whole-study context: IGRA-negative adolescents, IGRA-positive adolescents with latent tuberculosis and adults with active tuberculosis formed this South African cohort.

J was trimmed by 1 base and V by 5 bases; bases with no gene match: 3. From germline, CDR1 is LNHDA and CDR2 SQIVND (reference sequence). The CDR3 sequence is 15 residues long. Time point reported: new active TB diagnosis, blood taken before or within 7 days of starting treatment. Using immunoSEQ multiplex PCR, the repertoire was profiled, and TCRdb retains in-frame clones only, with some absent. The sample has about 33,000 clones, around 92% seen once. The origin of this receptor is an adult with tuberculosis. Some clones in this sample may be carry-over from other donors' samples. Sample: PBMCs, taken at tuberculosis diagnosis. The chain recombines TRBV19 with TRBJ1-1; 11 nucleotides align to TRBD1. This CDR3 is CASSFGTGGNTEAFF. CDR3 sequence (DNA): TGTGCCAGTAGTTTCGGGACAGGGGGGAACACTGAAGCTTTCTTT.